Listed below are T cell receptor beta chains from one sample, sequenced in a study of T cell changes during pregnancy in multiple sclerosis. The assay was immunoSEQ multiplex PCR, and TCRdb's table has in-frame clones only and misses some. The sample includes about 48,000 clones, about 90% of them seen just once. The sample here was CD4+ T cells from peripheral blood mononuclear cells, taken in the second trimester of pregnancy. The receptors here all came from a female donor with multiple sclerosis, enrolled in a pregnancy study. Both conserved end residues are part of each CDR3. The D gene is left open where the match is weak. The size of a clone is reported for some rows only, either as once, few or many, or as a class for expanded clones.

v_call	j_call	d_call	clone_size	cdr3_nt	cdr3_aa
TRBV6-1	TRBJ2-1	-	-	TGTGCCAGCAGGCCAACAAGGGAGTGGCAGTTCTTC	CASRPTREWQFF
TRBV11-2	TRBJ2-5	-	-	TGTGCCAGCAGCTTAGAATGGACAGAAGAGACCCAGTACTTC	CASSLEWTEETQYF
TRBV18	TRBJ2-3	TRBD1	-	TGTGCCAGCTCACCACGCAACGGACAGGGGGCAGATACGCAGTATTTT	CASSPRNGQGADTQYF
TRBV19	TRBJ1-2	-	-	TGTGCCAGTAGTATAGGTGCGGGGGATGGTGGCTACACCTTC	CASSIGAGDGGYTF
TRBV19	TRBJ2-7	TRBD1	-	TGTGCCAGTAGCAGAAACGTAGGGGACAGTCGTCCACAGCAGTACTTC	CASSRNVGDSRPQQYF
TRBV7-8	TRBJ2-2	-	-	TGTGCCAGCAAAACGGGAGCGAACACCGGGGAGCTGTTTTTT	CASKTGANTGELFF
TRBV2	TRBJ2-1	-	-	TGTGCCAGCAGGGGGTGGCGGGGAACCTACAATGAGCAGTTCTTC	CASRGWRGTYNEQFF
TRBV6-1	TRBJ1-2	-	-	TGTGCCAGCAGCAAAGGGGGGGGACTTAACTATGGCTACACCTTC	CASSKGGGLNYGYTF
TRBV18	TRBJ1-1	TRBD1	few	TGTGCCAGCTCACCAACGGACAGGGACACTGAAGCTTTCTTT	CASSPTDRDTEAFF
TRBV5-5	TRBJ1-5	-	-	TGTGCCAGCAGCTTAGAACTCCGGGAGGGACAGCCCCAGCATTTT	CASSLELREGQPQHF
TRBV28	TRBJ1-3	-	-	TGTGCCAGCAGCTTAGGGCAGTTCTCTGGAAACACCATATATTTT	CASSLGQFSGNTIYF
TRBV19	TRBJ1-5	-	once	TGTGCCAGTAGTATAGTCGGCCAGGGGACCCTTAGCAATCAGCCCCAGCATTTT	CASSIVGQGTLSNQPQHF
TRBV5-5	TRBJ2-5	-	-	TGTGCCAGCAGCTTGGGGGGGGGCGGCTCGGTAGAGACCCAGTACTTC	CASSLGGGGSVETQYF
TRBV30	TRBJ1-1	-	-	TGTGCCTGGAGTGTAGGGGGCACTGAAGCTTTCTTT	CAWSVGGTEAFF
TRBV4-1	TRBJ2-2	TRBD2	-	TGCGCCAGCAGCCCCTTGGGACTAGCGGGAGGGGGCACCGGGGAGCTGTTTTTT	CASSPLGLAGGGTGELFF
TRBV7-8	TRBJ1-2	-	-	TGTGCCAGCAGCTTAGAGAGCAGGTCCTATGGCTACACCTTC	CASSLESRSYGYTF
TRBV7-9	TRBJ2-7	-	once	TGTGCCAGCAGCCCCAACTACGAGCAGTACTTC	CASSPNYEQYF
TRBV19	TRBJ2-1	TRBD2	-	TGTGCCAGTAGTGCCTATAGCGGGAAGGCTGAGCAGTTCTTC	CASSAYSGKAEQFF
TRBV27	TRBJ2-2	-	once	TGTGCCAGCAGAAAAAACAGGGACCCCCTTCGGAACACCGGGGAGCTGTTTTTT	CASRKNRDPLRNTGELFF
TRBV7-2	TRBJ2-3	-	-	TGTGCCAGCAGCTTAGCCGGTAGCACAACAGATACGCAGTATTTT	CASSLAGSTTDTQYF
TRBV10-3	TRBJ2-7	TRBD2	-	TGTGCCGTCGGAGCGGGACCCTACGAGCAGTACTTC	CAVGAGPYEQYF
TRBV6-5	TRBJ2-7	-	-	TGTGCCAGCGGAGGTGAGGCTGGGAAGAGGGAGCAGTACTTC	CASGGEAGKREQYF
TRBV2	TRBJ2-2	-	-	TGTGCCAGCAGCCCCATAACGGGGGACAGTGAGGGCGGGGAGCTGTTTTTT	CASSPITGDSEGGELFF
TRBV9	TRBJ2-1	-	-	TGTGCCAGCAGTACTGGATGGAGGTTCAATGAGCAGTTCTTC	CASSTGWRFNEQFF
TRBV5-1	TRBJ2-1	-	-	TGCGCCAGCAGCTTGGGGCCGATACACTCCTACAATGAGCAGTTCTTC	CASSLGPIHSYNEQFF
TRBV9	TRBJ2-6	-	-	TGTGCCAGCGCTTCCCCAGGCTTCTCTGGGGCCAACGTCCTGACTTTC	CASASPGFSGANVLTF
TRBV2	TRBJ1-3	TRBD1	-	TGTGCCAGCAGTGTTGCCGGGACAGCATTCACGACTGGAAACACCATATATTTT	CASSVAGTAFTTGNTIYF
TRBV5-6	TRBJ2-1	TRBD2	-	TGTGCCAGCAGCTTGTGGGGCTTAGCGGGAGGGTACAATGAGCAGTTCTTC	CASSLWGLAGGYNEQFF
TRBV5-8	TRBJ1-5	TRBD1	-	TGTGCCAGCAGCTTTGAGTTAGGGGGCGATAGCAATCAGCCCCAGCATTTT	CASSFELGGDSNQPQHF
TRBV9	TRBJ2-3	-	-	TGTGCCAGCAGCATCTTCACAGATACGCAGTATTTT	CASSIFTDTQYF
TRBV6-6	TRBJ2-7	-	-	TGTGCCAGCAGTTACTCATCCGACGAGCAGTACTTC	CASSYSSDEQYF
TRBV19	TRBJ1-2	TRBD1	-	TGTGCCAGTAGTCCCGGGACAGGGGGGTTCAGCTATGGCTACACCTTC	CASSPGTGGFSYGYTF
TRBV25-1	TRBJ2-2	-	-	TGTGCCAGCAGTGAATTAGGGGTTAACACCGGGGAGCTGTTTTTT	CASSELGVNTGELFF
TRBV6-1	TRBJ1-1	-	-	TGTGCCAGCAGTTCACAAACGAACACTGAAGCTTTCTTT	CASSSQTNTEAFF
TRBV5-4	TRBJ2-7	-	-	TGTGCCAGCAGCCACCCAACTAGTCTCGTCCACGAGCAGTACTTC	CASSHPTSLVHEQYF
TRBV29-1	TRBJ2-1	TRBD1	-	TGCAGCGTCAGGGACAGGGGATTTTACAATGAGCAGTTCTTC	CSVRDRGFYNEQFF
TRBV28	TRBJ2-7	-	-	TGTGCCAGCAGTTCCGATGGGGGCGGCTTCTACGAGCAGTACTTC	CASSSDGGGFYEQYF
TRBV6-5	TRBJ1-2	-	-	TGTGCCAGCGGGAGGGGGGCAGACTATGGCTACACCTTC	CASGRGADYGYTF
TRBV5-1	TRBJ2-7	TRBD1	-	TGCGCCAGCAGCAATCAGGGGGCCTCCTACGAGCAGTACTTC	CASSNQGASYEQYF
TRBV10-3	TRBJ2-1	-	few	TGTGCCATCAGTGGCCCGGGGTGGGATGAGCAGTTCTTC	CAISGPGWDEQFF
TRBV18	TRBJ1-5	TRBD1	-	TGTGCCAGCTCCCTCACCGGGACAGATAATCAGCCCCAGCATTTT	CASSLTGTDNQPQHF
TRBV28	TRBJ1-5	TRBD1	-	TGTGCCAGCAGCCCCCCCGTGGGACAGGGAGGGCAGCCCCAGCATTTT	CASSPPVGQGGQPQHF
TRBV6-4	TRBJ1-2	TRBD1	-	TGTGCCAGCAGCGAAGGACAGGGGACCTATGGCTACACCTTC	CASSEGQGTYGYTF
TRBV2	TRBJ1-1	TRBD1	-	TGTGCCAGCAGTGAGGAGGGGGCCACTGAAGCTTTCTTT	CASSEEGATEAFF
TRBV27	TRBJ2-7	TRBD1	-	TGTGCCAGCAGTTCCCAATTACAGGGGGCGTCTAGTTACGAGCAGTACTTC	CASSSQLQGASSYEQYF
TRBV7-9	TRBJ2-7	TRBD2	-	TGTGCCAGCAGCGCCTCAGCGGGAGGGCCTAGCGAGCAGTACTTC	CASSASAGGPSEQYF
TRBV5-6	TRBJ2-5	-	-	TGTGCCAGCAACCCGAGGGGGAACAGCCAAGAGACCCAGTACTTC	CASNPRGNSQETQYF
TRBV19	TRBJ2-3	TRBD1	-	TGTGCCAGTAGTTGGAGGCCGGGACAGGGTTTAGGTACGCAGTATTTT	CASSWRPGQGLGTQYF
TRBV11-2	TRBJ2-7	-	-	TGTGCCAGCAGCCCCACTGACAGTTCAGGCGAGCAGTACTTC	CASSPTDSSGEQYF